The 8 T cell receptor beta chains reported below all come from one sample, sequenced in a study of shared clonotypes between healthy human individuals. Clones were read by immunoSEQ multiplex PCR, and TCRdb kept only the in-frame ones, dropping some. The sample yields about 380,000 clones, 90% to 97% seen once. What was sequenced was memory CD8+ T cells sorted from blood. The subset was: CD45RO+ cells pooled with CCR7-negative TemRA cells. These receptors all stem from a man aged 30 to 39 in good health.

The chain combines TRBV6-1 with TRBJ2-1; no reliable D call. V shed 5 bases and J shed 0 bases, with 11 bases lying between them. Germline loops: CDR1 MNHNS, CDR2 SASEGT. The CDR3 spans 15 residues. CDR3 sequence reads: CASSRTRPSYNEQFF. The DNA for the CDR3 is TGTGCCAGCAGTCGTACAAGGCCCTCCTACAATGAGCAGTTCTTC.

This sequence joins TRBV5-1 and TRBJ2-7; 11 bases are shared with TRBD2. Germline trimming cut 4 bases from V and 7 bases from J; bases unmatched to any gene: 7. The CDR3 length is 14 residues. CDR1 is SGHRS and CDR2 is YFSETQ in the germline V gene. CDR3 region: CASSPRTSGGEQYF. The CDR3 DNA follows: TGCGCCAGCAGCCCTCGAACTAGCGGGGGAGAGCAGTACTTC.

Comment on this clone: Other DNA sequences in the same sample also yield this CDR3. The CDR3 sequence is CASSYSGSSYEQYF. DNA of the CDR3: TGTGCCAGCAGTTACTCGGGTTCCTCCTACGAGCAGTACTTC. V gene TRBV6-5 combines with J gene TRBJ2-7; D uncertain. V shed 0 bases and J shed 0 bases, with 6 bases lying between them. Per the germline V gene, CDR1 is MNHEY and CDR2 is SVGAGI. The CDR3 is 14 residues long.

CDR3 DNA sequence: TGTGCCAGCAGCTTGGGGTCAGGCGGGGGGACAGGGGTCTACGAGCAGTACTTC. Translation: CASSLGSGGGTGVYEQYF. The chain employs TRBV5-6 and TRBJ2-7; 10 nucleotides line up with TRBD1. The CDR3 is 18 amino acids. The V segment lost 0 bases and the J segment 3 bases; nucleotides outside the gene matches: 12. Germline CDR1 is SGHDT and CDR2 is YYEEEE.

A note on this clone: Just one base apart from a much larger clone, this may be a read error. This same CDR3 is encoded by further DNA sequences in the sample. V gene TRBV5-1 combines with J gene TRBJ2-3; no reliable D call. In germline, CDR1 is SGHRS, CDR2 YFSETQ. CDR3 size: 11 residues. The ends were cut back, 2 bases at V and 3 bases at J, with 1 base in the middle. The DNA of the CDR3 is TGCGCCAGCAGCTTTACAGATACGCAGTATTTT. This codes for CASSFTDTQYF.

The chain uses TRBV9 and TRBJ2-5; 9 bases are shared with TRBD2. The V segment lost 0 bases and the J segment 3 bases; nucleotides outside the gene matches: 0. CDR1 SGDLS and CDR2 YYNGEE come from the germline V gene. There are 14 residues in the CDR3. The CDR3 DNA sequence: TGTGCCAGCAGCGTAGCTAGCGGGAAAGAGACCCAGTACTTC. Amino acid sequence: CASSVASGKETQYF.

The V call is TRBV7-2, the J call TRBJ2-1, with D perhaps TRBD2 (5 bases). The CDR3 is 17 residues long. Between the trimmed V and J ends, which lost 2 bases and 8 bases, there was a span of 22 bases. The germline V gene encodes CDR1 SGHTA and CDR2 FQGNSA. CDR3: CASSLPLGAATSHEQFF. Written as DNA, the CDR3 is TGTGCCAGCAGCTTACCTTTGGGAGCGGCAACTTCCCATGAGCAGTTCTTC.

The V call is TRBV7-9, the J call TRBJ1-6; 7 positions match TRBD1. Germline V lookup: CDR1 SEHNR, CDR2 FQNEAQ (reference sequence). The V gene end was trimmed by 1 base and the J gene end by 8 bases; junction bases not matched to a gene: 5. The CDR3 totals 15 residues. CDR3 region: CASSLVTGPDSPLHF. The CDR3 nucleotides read TGTGCCAGCAGCTTAGTGACAGGGCCGGATTCACCCCTCCACTTT.